One and the same sample provided the 30 T cell receptor beta chains below, sequenced in a study of blood T cell repertoires in COVID-19. Method: immunoSEQ multiplex PCR; TCRdb's copy keeps in-frame clones and lacks some. The data show 140,000 to 150,000 clones, approximately 88% seen once. Sequenced input: peripheral blood. Source of these receptors: a woman in her forties or fifties with acute or convalescent COVID-19.

V usage is TRBV24-1 and J usage is TRBJ2-1, with 8 bases identical to TRBD2. The CDR3 length is 14 residues. The V segment lost 4 bases and the J segment 10 bases; nucleotides outside the gene matches: 8. Per germline, CDR1 KGHDR and CDR2 SFDVKD. The CDR3 region is CATSDPAGVGEQFF. The CDR3 DNA is TGTGCCACCAGTGACCCAGCGGGAGTAGGGGAGCAGTTCTTC.

V and J are TRBV6-6 and TRBJ2-1; 10 nucleotides match TRBD2. V shed 7 bases and J 6 bases; nucleotides not matched to a gene: 3. The CDR3 loop spans 13 amino acids. Germline CDR1 reads MNHNY; CDR2 reads SVGAGI (reference sequence). For the CDR3, the DNA is TGTGCCAGCACCCGACTAGCGGGCAATGAGCAGTTCTTC. This gives the protein CASTRLAGNEQFF.

This rearrangement joins TRBV18 to TRBJ1-1, with D hard to call. Trimming removed 5 bases from V and 0 bases from J, with 10 bases in between. The CDR3 runs to 14 residues. CDR1 KGHSH and CDR2 LQKENI come from the germline V gene. CDR3: CASSFTALNTEAFF. CDR3 DNA: TGTGCCAGCTCATTTACAGCTCTGAACACTGAAGCTTTCTTT.

The V call is TRBV6-5, the J call TRBJ1-1; D may be TRBD1 (6 bases). Germline V CDR1 and CDR2: MNHEY, SVGAGI. The length of the CDR3 is 15 residues. Trimming removed 7 bases from V and 0 bases from J, with 15 bases in between. CDR3 sequence: CASTFRGQLNTEAFF. The CDR3 DNA follows: TGTGCCAGCACCTTCCGAGGACAGTTGAACACTGAAGCTTTCTTT.

This rearrangement joins TRBV6-5 to TRBJ1-5; 9 positions agree with TRBD1. V lost 8 bases, J lost 7 bases, and 6 bases stayed unmatched. There are 13 residues in the CDR3. Germline V gene sequence: CDR1 MNHEY, CDR2 SVGAGI. The CDR3 DNA follows: TGTGCCAGCTCGGGACAGGGAGACCAGCCCCAGCATTTT. Residues: CASSGQGDQPQHF.

The chain employs TRBV2 and TRBJ1-2; 7 nucleotides match TRBD1. The CDR3 runs 14 residues. V was clipped by 6 bases and J by 3 bases; unmatched bases: 7. Germline lookup yields CDR1 SNHLY and CDR2 FYNNEI. CDR3 coding DNA: TGTGCCAGCAGCCTACAGGGGCCAGACTATGGCTACACCTTC. Translated: CASSLQGPDYGYTF. The whole variable domain, filled in from reference TRBV2 and TRBJ1-2, reads EPEVTQTPSHQVTQMGQEVILRCVPISNHLYFYWYRQILGQKVEFLVSFYNNEISEKSEIFDDQFSVERPDGSNFTLKIRSTKLEDSAMYFCASSLQGPDYGYTFGSGTRLTVV.

The chain carries TRBV15 and TRBJ2-5; D is uncertain. The ends were cut back, 5 bases at V and 0 bases at J, with 7 bases in the middle. Looked up from germline, CDR1 is LNHNV and CDR2 is YYDKDF (reference sequence). The CDR3 contains 13 residues. The CDR3 DNA reads as TGTGCCACCAGCGTGTCTAACCAAGAGACCCAGTACTTC. Translated: CATSVSNQETQYF. The full variable domain, in which reference TRBV15 and TRBJ2-5 provide the parts outside the CDR3, is DAMVIQNPRYQVTQFGKPVTLSCSQTLNHNVMYWYQQKSSQAPKLLFHYYDKDFNNEADTPDNFQSRRPNTSFCFLDIRSPGLGDTAMYLCATSVSNQETQYFGPGTRLLVL.

This chain links TRBV7-3 with TRBJ1-1; 8 nucleotides align to TRBD1. In germline, CDR1 is SGHTA, CDR2 FQGTGA. With 3 bases clipped from V and 4 bases from J, the junction kept 1 base outside the gene matches. This CDR3 contains 13 residues. The chain's CDR3 is CASSFGQGTEAFF. The CDR3 DNA reads as TGTGCCAGCAGCTTCGGACAGGGCACTGAAGCTTTCTTT. Variable domain in full (rest from reference TRBV7-3 and TRBJ1-1): GAGVSQTPSNKVTEKGKYVELRCDPISGHTALYWYRQSLGQGPEFLIYFQGTGAADDSGLPNDRFFAVRPEGSVSTLKIQRTERGDSAVYLCASSFGQGTEAFFGQGTRLTVV.

The chain couples TRBV3-1 (or the pseudogene TRBV3-2) to TRBJ1-1, with D possibly TRBD1 on 5 matching bases. This CDR3 comprises 14 residues. V was trimmed by 4 bases and J by 3 bases, leaving 12 bases between them. Germline values: CDR1 LGHDT, CDR2 YNNKEL (reference sequence). The CDR3 coding sequence is TGTGCCAGCAGCCCCTCAGGGCCGGACACTGAAGCTTTCTTT. Translated: CASSPSGPDTEAFF.

V usage is TRBV3-1 (or the pseudogene TRBV3-2) and J usage is TRBJ2-7; 7 bases line up with TRBD1. Germline V lookup: CDR1 LGHDT, CDR2 YNNKEL (reference sequence). Losses at the gene ends were 5 bases for V and 1 base for J; bases not matched to a gene: 8. The CDR3 has 15 residues. The CDR3 reads CASSRRTGASYEQYF. In DNA, the CDR3 is TGTGCCAGCAGCAGACGGACAGGAGCTTCCTACGAGCAGTACTTC.

This clone was counted between two and nine times. This chain connects TRBV5-5 to TRBJ1-1, with a weak D call TRBD1 (6 bases). Germline V CDR1 and CDR2: SGHKS, YYEKEE (reference sequence). Trimming cost V 1 base and J 2 bases, with 21 bases left between them. This CDR3 has 18 amino acids. The CDR3 DNA reads as TGTGCCAGCAGCTTGCCTCTTTCCCTACAGGGTTATAACACTGAAGCTTTCTTT. This sequence encodes CASSLPLSLQGYNTEAFF.

The chain carries TRBV30 and TRBJ1-4; a possible D gene is TRBD1 (5 bases). The V gene's germline CDR1 is GTSNPN and CDR2 SVGIG (reference sequence). The CDR3 runs to 14 residues. V was pared by 2 bases and J by 10 bases, with 17 bases between. In nucleotides, the CDR3 is TGTGCCTGGAGTTTACAGGTGGACATGGGAAAACTGTTTTTT. Amino acids: CAWSLQVDMGKLFF.

The V and J genes are TRBV5-4 and TRBJ2-7; tentative D call: TRBD1 (6 bases). The CDR3 runs 13 residues. CDR1 and CDR2 from the germline V gene are SGHNT and YYREEE (reference sequence). The V end was cut by 4 bases, the J end by 2 bases, with 10 bases between. As DNA, the CDR3 is TGTGCCAGCAGCCCAGCAGGGGCCTACGAGCAGTACTTC. Its translation is CASSPAGAYEQYF.

There are a few counts of this clone. The CDR3 region has the DNA TGTGCCAGCAAGAGGCTGGAGGCTTTCTTT. Its translation is CASKRLEAFF. J is TRBJ1-1 and V is TRBV28; D is unresolved. The germline V and J ends were trimmed by 7 bases and 11 bases, with 11 bases remaining between them. Germline V gene lookup returns CDR1 MDHEN and CDR2 SYDVKM. The CDR3 is 10 amino acids.

This clone was recorded a few times. The chain employs TRBV6-6 and TRBJ2-7; TRBD1 agrees at 10 bases. The J segment lost 2 bases and the V segment lost 5 bases, leaving 3 bases of the junction unmatched. The germline V gene encodes CDR1 MNHNY and CDR2 SVGAGI (reference sequence). The CDR3 is made up of 14 amino acids. The CDR3 nucleotides read TGTGCCAGCAGTGATGGGACAGGGGCCTACGAGCAGTACTTC. Translating gives CASSDGTGAYEQYF.

The J gene is TRBJ2-5, the V gene TRBV2; 8 nucleotides match TRBD2. The CDR3 is 15 amino acids. The germline CDR1 and CDR2 sequences are SNHLY and FYNNEI. V lost 5 bases to trimming and J lost 5 bases; unmatched junction nucleotides: 10. CDR3 nucleotides: TGTGCCAGCAGTCGACTAGCGAGCCATTCGGAGACCCAGTACTTC. It encodes CASSRLASHSETQYF.

The chain uses TRBV9 and TRBJ2-2, with 11 bases matching TRBD2. Germline V CDR1 and CDR2: SGDLS, YYNGEE. This CDR3 has 16 amino acids. Unmatched junction bases numbered 7, after V lost 3 bases and J lost 6 bases. CDR3 protein: CASSGRTSGQSGELFF. For the CDR3, the DNA is TGTGCCAGCAGCGGGCGGACTAGCGGGCAATCCGGGGAGCTGTTTTTT.

A note on this clone: The sample holds other DNA sequences that translate to the same CDR3. This chain connects TRBV5-4 to TRBJ2-5; 8 bases are shared with TRBD1. The CDR3 is 15 residues long. Germline assignment: CDR1 SGHNT and CDR2 YYREEE (reference sequence). J lost 4 bases, V lost 1 base, and 6 bases had no gene match. The CDR3 is CASSLTTGGGETQYF. The CDR3 nucleotides read TGTGCCAGCAGCTTGACCACAGGGGGAGGAGAGACCCAGTACTTC.

This chain uses TRBV11-3 with TRBJ2-7, with TRBD2 identical over 9 bases. V dropped 1 base and J dropped 5; count of bases not matched to a gene: 6. Germline CDR1 SGHNT, CDR2 YENEEA. The CDR3 runs 15 residues. The CDR3 sequence: CASSLGSGRSHEQYF. The CDR3 bases are TGTGCCAGCAGCTTAGGAAGCGGGAGGAGCCACGAGCAGTACTTC. The full variable domain, in which reference TRBV11-3 and TRBJ2-7 provide the parts outside the CDR3, is EAGVVQSPRYKIIEKKQPVAFWCNPISGHNTLYWYLQNLGQGPELLIRYENEEAVDDSQLPKDRFSAERLKGVDSTLKIQPAELGDSAVYLCASSLGSGRSHEQYFGPGTRLTVT.

The V call is TRBV27, the J call TRBJ2-7; no firm D call. V lost 4 bases to trimming and J lost 4 bases, with 8 bases between them. The length of the CDR3 is 12 residues. The V gene's germline CDR1 is MNHEY and CDR2 SMNVEV (reference sequence). The CDR3 is CASSSVPYEQYF. In DNA form, the CDR3 reads TGTGCCAGCAGTTCAGTCCCTTACGAGCAGTACTTC.

The V call is TRBV19, the J call TRBJ2-1, with D unresolved. V was trimmed by 3 bases and J by 9 bases, leaving 12 bases between them. CDR1 LNHDA and CDR2 SQIVND come from the germline V gene (reference sequence). This CDR3 comprises 13 residues. The CDR3 DNA follows: TGTGCCAGTAGTATCGCGGTGGCTAGTGAGCAGTTCTTC. Translating gives CASSIAVASEQFF.

This chain connects TRBV6-5 to TRBJ1-4; the D gene is possibly TRBD1 (5 bases). This CDR3 contains 14 residues. CDR1 is MNHEY and CDR2 is SVGAGI in the germline V gene. V lost 8 bases, J lost 4 bases, and 14 bases lay in between. This chain's CDR3 is CASGRGVFNEKLFF. The CDR3 DNA follows: TGTGCCAGCGGCCGGGGGGTCTTTAATGAAAAACTGTTTTTT.

The rearrangement joins TRBV15 to TRBJ1-2; perhaps TRBD1 as D (5 bases). The germline V gene encodes CDR1 LNHNV and CDR2 YYDKDF (reference sequence). Trimming stripped 1 base from V and 1 base from J, with 7 bases between. This CDR3 spans 14 amino acids. The CDR3 spells CATSRGGGNYGYTF. CDR3 bases: TGTGCCACCAGCAGAGGGGGCGGTAACTATGGCTACACCTTC.

The rearrangement joins TRBV19 to TRBJ2-2, with D possibly matching TRBD2 (6 bases). Per the germline V gene, CDR1 is LNHDA and CDR2 is SQIVND (reference sequence). Trimming stripped 4 bases from V and 6 bases from J, with 27 bases between. The length of the CDR3 is 19 residues. Here the CDR3 reads CASSRRVPFAGLIPGELFF. CDR3 coding DNA: TGTGCCAGTAGTAGGCGGGTACCATTCGCGGGGTTGATTCCCGGGGAGCTGTTTTTT.

The gene calls are TRBV5-1 and TRBJ2-7, with 9 positions matching TRBD2. Germline CDR1 and CDR2: SGHRS and YFSETQ. CDR3 length: 17 residues. The ends lost 1 base at V and 6 bases at J; junction bases unmatched: 14. The DNA for the CDR3 is TGCGCCAGCAGCTTGTTTCAGGGTGCTAGCGGGATGAGCGAGCAGTACTTC. This gives the protein CASSLFQGASGMSEQYF.

This clone was observed once. The CDR3 DNA is TGTGCCAGCAGCATCTCAGGGTCCTGGGATTCACCCCTCCACTTT. Amino acid sequence: CASSISGSWDSPLHF. The chain links TRBV27 to TRBJ1-6; weak D call: TRBD1 (5 bases). In germline, CDR1 is MNHEY, CDR2 SMNVEV (reference sequence). Trimming pared 6 bases from V and 8 bases from J, leaving 17 bases between. This CDR3 is built from 15 residues.

The chain combines TRBV11-2 with TRBJ1-2, with a tentative D call TRBD1 (5 bases). Per the germline V gene, CDR1 is SGHAT and CDR2 is FQNNGV. This CDR3 spans 13 amino acids. V lost 3 bases and J 4 bases, leaving 9 bases between the germline ends. This CDR3 is CASSLGQGYGYTF. CDR3 nucleotides: TGTGCCAGCAGCTTGGGGCAGGGCTATGGCTACACCTTC. Drawing the rest from reference TRBV11-2 and TRBJ1-2, the complete variable domain is EAGVAQSPRYKIIEKRQSVAFWCNPISGHATLYWYQQILGQGPKLLIQFQNNGVVDDSQLPKDRFSAERLKGVDSTLKIQPAKLEDSAVYLCASSLGQGYGYTFGSGTRLTVV.

The rearrangement joins TRBV5-4 to TRBJ2-7; 9 nucleotides agree with TRBD2. Germline V gives CDR1 SGHNT, CDR2 YYREEE (reference sequence). This CDR3 contains 15 residues. V was clipped by 0 bases and J by 4 bases; unmatched bases: 5. This CDR3 reads CASSLAGGRVYEQYF. The CDR3, as DNA: TGTGCCAGCAGCTTGGCAGGCGGGAGGGTGTACGAGCAGTACTTC.

V gene TRBV4-1 combines with J gene TRBJ1-1; D not certain. Trimming took off 0 bases at V and 10 bases at J, with 15 bases between the two ends. Per the germline V gene, CDR1 is MGHRA and CDR2 is YSYEKL. The CDR3 spans 14 residues. The CDR3 DNA reads TGCGCCAGCAGCCAAGAAGACCTAATCAAGCGAGCTTTCTTT. Protein sequence: CASSQEDLIKRAFF.

The rearrangement uses TRBV28 and TRBJ1-3; 8 bases are a match to TRBD1. The germline CDR1 and CDR2 sequences are MDHEN and SYDVKM. V lost 4 bases, J lost 0 bases, and 8 bases stayed unmatched. The CDR3 extends over 17 amino acids. The CDR3 here is CASSYGTGVLSGNTIYF. Written as DNA, the CDR3 is TGTGCCAGCAGTTACGGGACAGGCGTCCTCTCTGGAAACACCATATATTTT.